The 25 T cell receptor beta chains listed next were all sequenced from one sample in a study of glioma-infiltrating T cells after dendritic cell vaccination. The table came from immunoSEQ multiplex PCR; TCRdb's copy has only in-frame clones and leaves some out. Of approximately 99,000 clones listed, around 80% were seen once; the top ten hold roughly 5.9%. As to time point: after dendritic cell vaccination, including at tumor progression/relapse. Source: blood, taken after dendritic cell vaccination. The origin of the receptors is a human donor with glioblastoma.

The chain carries TRBV10-3 and TRBJ1-5, with 7 nucleotides matching TRBD1. The CDR3 runs 17 residues. Germline trimming cut 2 bases from V and 6 bases from J; bases unmatched to any gene: 13. Germline values: CDR1 ENHRY, CDR2 SYGVKD. Written as DNA, the CDR3 is TGTGCCATCAGTGAGCGGACAGGTGGGCGGAACGCTCAGCCCCAGCATTTT. Translating gives CAISERTGGRNAQPQHF.

V is TRBV5-1 and J is TRBJ2-1, with TRBD2 identical over 7 bases. CDR3 length equals 15 residues. With V trimmed by 4 bases and J by 7 bases, 11 bases remained unmatched. The germline CDR1 and CDR2 sequences are SGHRS and YFSETQ. CDR3 in DNA: TGCGCCAGCAGCCGAACCGGGACTATGGTTAATGAGCAGTTCTTC. Translated: CASSRTGTMVNEQFF.

This chain joins TRBV6-6 and TRBJ2-1; 10 positions match TRBD1. CDR3 size: 13 residues. From germline, CDR1 is MNHNY and CDR2 SVGAGI (reference sequence). V lost 6 bases, J lost 10 bases, and 6 bases stayed unmatched. CDR3 nucleotides: TGTGCCAGCAGGCAGACAGGGGGCCAGGAGCAGTTCTTC. It specifies CASRQTGGQEQFF.

The J gene is TRBJ2-5, the V gene TRBV30; TRBD1 matches 9 bases. V gave up 4 bases and J gave up 5 bases; unmatched junction bases: 11. Germline V gene lookup returns CDR1 GTSNPN and CDR2 SVGIG (reference sequence). The CDR3 loop spans 15 amino acids. The CDR3 sequence is CAWTRTGADGETQYF. CDR3 coding DNA: TGTGCCTGGACCCGGACAGGGGCTGATGGGGAGACCCAGTACTTC.

This chain joins TRBV2 and TRBJ1-1; D is ambiguous. V gave up 0 bases and J gave up 9 bases, with 8 bases separating them. CDR1 is SNHLY and CDR2 is FYNNEI in the germline V gene. CDR3 length: 12 amino acids. The CDR3 nucleotides are TGTGCCAGCAGTGAAGCCTCACAGAAAGCTTTCTTT. This translates into CASSEASQKAFF. Based on the CDR3 plus reference TRBV2 and TRBJ1-1, the full variable domain is EPEVTQTPSHQVTQMGQEVILRCVPISNHLYFYWYRQILGQKVEFLVSFYNNEISEKSEIFDDQFSVERPDGSNFTLKIRSTKLEDSAMYFCASSEASQKAFFGQGTRLTVV.

The genes are TRBV6-1 and TRBJ1-5, with D possibly TRBD1 on 5 matching bases. Germline V CDR1 and CDR2: MNHNS, SASEGT. The CDR3 sequence is 15 residues long. Between the trimmed V and J ends, which lost 4 bases and 4 bases, there was a span of 14 bases. DNA for the CDR3: TGTGCCAGCAGTGCCCGGGACTGGGGGAATCAGCCCCAGCATTTT. Encoded protein: CASSARDWGNQPQHF.

The rearrangement links TRBV5-6 to TRBJ2-7, with D hard to call. With 0 bases removed from V and 2 bases from J, the gap between germline ends came to 9 bases. The CDR3 extends over 14 amino acids. CDR1 SGHDT and CDR2 YYEEEE come from the germline V gene. CDR3 region: CASSLGPIPYEQYF. DNA of the CDR3: TGTGCCAGCAGCTTGGGGCCGATCCCCTACGAGCAGTACTTC. The full variable domain, rest sourced from reference TRBV5-6 and TRBJ2-7, is DAGVTQSPTHLIKTRGQQVTLRCSPKSGHDTVSWYQQALGQGPQFIFQYYEEEERQRGNFPDRFSGHQFPNYSSELNVNALLLGDSALYLCASSLGPIPYEQYFGPGTRLTVT.

V usage is TRBV6-5 and J usage is TRBJ1-2, with a tentative D call TRBD1 (6 bases). Germline lookup yields CDR1 MNHEY and CDR2 SVGAGI. Trimming pared 1 base from V and 4 bases from J, leaving 10 bases between. The CDR3 length is 14 residues. The CDR3 spells CASSYFGQTYGYTF. The CDR3 nucleotides are TGTGCCAGCAGTTACTTTGGACAGACCTATGGCTACACCTTC.

The chain recombines TRBV19 with TRBJ2-3; possible D gene TRBD2, 5 bases. Deletions cut 5 bases from V and 2 bases from J, with 11 bases between. From germline, CDR1 is LNHDA and CDR2 SQIVND (reference sequence). The length of the CDR3 is 14 residues. The CDR3 bases are TGTGCCAGTAGTTACCTAGCAGACACAGATACGCAGTATTTT. It specifies CASSYLADTDTQYF.

The V gene is TRBV10-3, the J gene TRBJ2-7; tentatively, D is TRBD1 (6 bases). V shed 3 bases and J shed 3 bases, with 15 bases lying between them. Germline V lookup: CDR1 ENHRY, CDR2 SYGVKD. The CDR3 runs to 15 residues. This CDR3 reads CAISDSTGLGYEQYF. The CDR3 DNA reads TGTGCCATCAGTGACTCCACAGGGCTGGGCTACGAGCAGTACTTC.

The J gene is TRBJ1-2, the V gene TRBV27; tentatively, D is TRBD1 (5 bases). The V gene's germline CDR1 is MNHEY and CDR2 SMNVEV (reference sequence). The CDR3 runs 17 residues. Trimming cost V 5 bases and J 3 bases, with 22 bases left between them. This chain's CDR3 is CASSPLFGASEDYGYTF. The CDR3 coding sequence is TGTGCCAGCAGTCCCCTCTTTGGGGCCTCAGAGGACTATGGCTACACCTTC.

The rearrangement joins TRBV11-2 to TRBJ2-3; D uncertain. CDR1 and CDR2 from the germline V gene are SGHAT and FQNNGV. The germline V and J ends were trimmed by 7 bases and 5 bases, with 16 bases remaining between them. This CDR3 spans 14 amino acids. Here the CDR3 reads CASTLSPERDTQYF. CDR3 coding DNA: TGTGCCAGCACCTTGTCACCCGAGAGAGATACGCAGTATTTT.

The gene calls are TRBV5-1 and TRBJ1-4; 9 bases line up with TRBD1. The junction had 6 bases not matched to a gene; V was cut back by 4 bases and J by 8 bases. The CDR3 consists of 14 residues. Germline V gene sequence: CDR1 SGHRS, CDR2 YFSETQ. The CDR3 reads CASSPGQGWEKLFF. For the CDR3, the DNA is TGCGCCAGCAGCCCGGGACAGGGCTGGGAAAAACTGTTTTTT.

This clone was detected a few times. The genes are TRBV18 and TRBJ1-5, with a tentative D call TRBD1 (6 bases). Between the trimmed V and J ends, which lost 9 bases and 7 bases, there was a span of 19 bases. CDR3 size: 14 residues. Germline CDR1 and CDR2: KGHSH and LQKENI. CDR3 DNA: TGTGCCAGTTCCCAGTACAGGGATGAACAGCCCCAGCATTTT. Translating it yields CASSQYRDEQPQHF.

This clone has only one observation. This chain joins TRBV27 and TRBJ2-7; 13 positions agree with TRBD2. With V trimmed by 7 bases and J by 2 bases, 2 bases remained unmatched. The CDR3 totals 14 residues. The germline gives CDR1 MNHEY, CDR2 SMNVEV (reference sequence). DNA of the CDR3: TGTGCCAGCAAACTAGCGGGAGGGGCCTACGAGCAGTACTTC. It yields the protein CASKLAGGAYEQYF.

The J gene is TRBJ1-1, the V gene TRBV6-5; D not certain. Trimming shortened V by 5 bases and J by 0 bases, and 7 bases separated the two germline ends. Germline assignment: CDR1 MNHEY and CDR2 SVGAGI. This CDR3 is built from 13 residues. The CDR3 DNA reads TGTGCCAGCAGTCCCCCAATGAACACTGAAGCTTTCTTT. Amino acids: CASSPPMNTEAFF.

V and J are TRBV7-2 and TRBJ2-1; D possibly corresponds to TRBD2 (5 bases). Trimming pared 5 bases from V and 2 bases from J, leaving 10 bases between. This CDR3 contains 14 residues. Germline V CDR1 and CDR2: SGHTA, FQGNSA. The CDR3 DNA follows: TGTGCCAGCAGCCCAGGACTGGCCTACAATGAGCAGTTCTTC. It is translated as CASSPGLAYNEQFF.

The chain is built from TRBV6-1 and TRBJ2-5; the D gene is possibly TRBD1 (6 bases). Trimming removed 6 bases at V and 5 bases at J, with 16 bases between. Germline V lookup: CDR1 MNHNS, CDR2 SASEGT. The CDR3 runs to 14 residues. CDR3 amino acids: CASRKTGRRETQYF. CDR3 DNA: TGTGCCAGCAGGAAGACAGGCCGCCGGGAGACCCAGTACTTC.

The chain has TRBV6-4 and TRBJ2-2; tentative D call: TRBD2 (7 bases). The CDR3 is made up of 14 amino acids. The V end lost 6 bases, the J end lost 4 bases, and 12 bases lay between the germline ends. The germline CDR1 and CDR2 sequences are MRHNA and SNTAGT. This CDR3 reads CASRYREGTGELFF. As DNA, the CDR3 is TGTGCCAGCAGATACAGGGAGGGCACCGGGGAGCTGTTTTTT.

The chain is built from TRBV27 and TRBJ2-1; D might be TRBD2 (5 bases). The CDR3 loop spans 13 amino acids. The V gene lost 5 bases and the J gene lost 6 bases, with 11 bases spanning the gap. From germline, CDR1 is MNHEY and CDR2 SMNVEV (reference sequence). This CDR3 reads CASSTLTSNEQFF. CDR3 DNA: TGTGCCAGCAGTACCCTTACTAGCAATGAGCAGTTCTTC.

The V gene is TRBV5-1, the J gene TRBJ1-1, with 9 bases lining up with TRBD1. The CDR3 extends over 12 amino acids. Germline V gene data show CDR1 as SGHRS and CDR2 as YFSETQ. V shed 3 bases, J shed 10 bases, and the junction held 4 bases outside the gene matches. Here the CDR3 reads CASSWETGGAFF. In DNA, the CDR3 is TGCGCCAGCAGCTGGGAGACAGGGGGAGCTTTCTTT.

This clone was recorded only once. The chain links TRBV29-1 to TRBJ1-5; no reliable D call. The germline gives CDR1 SQVTM, CDR2 ANQGSEA. Trimming took off 7 bases at V and 11 bases at J, with 12 bases between the two ends. The CDR3 has 10 amino acids. For the CDR3, the DNA is TGCAGCGCCGAGAAGCGGACCCAGCATTTT. Encoded protein: CSAEKRTQHF.

The V and J genes are TRBV5-1 and TRBJ2-5, with D uncertain. V was cut by 0 bases and J by 5 bases, with 5 bases left in between. Germline V gives CDR1 SGHRS, CDR2 YFSETQ. The CDR3 consists of 12 residues. The CDR3 spells CASSLDLETQYF. The CDR3 DNA reads as TGCGCCAGCAGCTTGGATCTCGAGACCCAGTACTTC.

This chain joins TRBV10-2 and TRBJ2-7, with TRBD1 identical over 8 bases. In germline, CDR1 is WSHSY, CDR2 SAAADI. V lost 6 bases, J lost 4 bases, and 8 bases stayed unmatched. The CDR3 is 14 amino acids. DNA for the CDR3: TGCGCCAGCAGCGACAGGGGACCCACGTACGAGCAGTACTTC. This sequence encodes CASSDRGPTYEQYF.

This chain links TRBV6-1 with TRBJ1-1, with D possibly being TRBD1 (5 bases). This CDR3 is built from 13 residues. Trimming removed 6 bases from V and 13 bases from J, with 21 bases in between. Per germline, CDR1 MNHNS and CDR2 SASEGT. The CDR3 DNA is TGTGCCAGCAGGCCTCAGGGTCCCGCGAGGAATTTCTTT. Protein product: CASRPQGPARNFF.